Listed below are T cell receptor beta chains from one sample, sequenced in a study of molecular identifiers for immune sequencing clone quantification. MiXCR was run by TCRdb on the PCR reads, yielding one entry per CDR3 protein. The table lists around 470,000 distinct CDR3 sequences, around 23% of them singletons. Sample: naive CD8+ T cells from blood, with Jurkat cell RNA spiked in. These receptors were obtained from a human donor in good health. Some libraries in this study had Jurkat cell RNA spiked in. CDR3s include the opening cysteine and the closing phenylalanine or tryptophan. D genes are given only for firm matches. Where a row states a size, it is once, few, many or the class of an expanded clone; other rows omit it.

v_gene	j_gene	abundance	d_gene	CDR3nt	CDR3aa
TRBV4-1	TRBJ2-1	-	TRBD2	TGCGCCAGCGGCCAAGATCCAGCGGGAGGCTATGAGCAGTTCTTC	CASGQDPAGGYEQFF
TRBV7-8	TRBJ2-1	-	-	TGTGCCAGCAGCCAACTCACCGGGACTTTGGAGCAGTTCTTC	CASSQLTGTLEQFF
TRBV12-3/TRBV12-4	TRBJ1-5	-	TRBD1	TGTGCCAGCACCCGGACAGGGCAAGGCAATCAGCCCCAGCATTTT	CASTRTGQGNQPQHF
TRBV19	TRBJ1-1	few	-	TGTGCCAGTAGCCCGGGGCAGTCCATCGGGGGAGCTTTCTTT	CASSPGQSIGGAFF
TRBV7-9	TRBJ2-3	many	TRBD2	TGTGCCAGCAGCTTAGTTCGTATCGTGGCTAGCGGACCTTTCAGCACAGATACGCAGTATTTT	CASSLVRIVASGPFSTDTQYF
TRBV7-2	TRBJ2-7	many	-	TGTGCCAGCAGCTGGGGCCACTCAGGCTCCTACGAGCAGTACTTC	CASSWGHSGSYEQYF
TRBV7-6	TRBJ1-4	many	-	TGTGCCAGCAGCTATGGGGGTAATGAAAAACTGTTTTTT	CASSYGGNEKLFF
TRBV5-4	TRBJ2-7	many	-	TGTGCCAGCAGCCTTGAGGGGCCGATCTACGAGCAGTACTTC	CASSLEGPIYEQYF
TRBV7-9	TRBJ2-1	-	-	TGTGCCAGCAGCTTACTTAGCGGCCCCAACAATGAGCAGTTCTTC	CASSLLSGPNNEQFF
TRBV24-1	TRBJ2-3	-	-	TGTGCCACCAGTGACCGTACAGAGTACACAGATACGCAGTATTTT	CATSDRTEYTDTQYF
TRBV7-9	TRBJ1-6	-	TRBD1	TGTGCCAGCAGCTCGGGACAGGGGGCTGGCAATTCACCCCTCCACTTT	CASSSGQGAGNSPLHF
TRBV4-1	TRBJ1-1	many	-	TGCGCCAGCAGCCAGACAGTAAACACTGAAGCTTTCTTT	CASSQTVNTEAFF